This T cell receptor beta chain is drawn from a study of OX40 agonist ivuxolimab in advanced cancers. Libraries were prepared by immunoSEQ multiplex PCR; TCRdb keeps only in-frame clonotypes and omits some of them. The sample lists approximately 68,000 clones; 85% to 95% were seen once. This CDR3 has 15 residues. V trimming: 0 bases; J trimming: 6 bases; junction bases outside the gene matches: 4. Germline CDR1 is SGHRS and CDR2 is YFSETQ. The specimen comprised CD4+ or CD8+ T cells sorted from blood, sampled in a trial of the OX40 agonist ivuxolimab. The receptor comes from an adult with an advanced solid tumor such as melanoma, head and neck, liver or kidney cancer. The rearrangement uses TRBV5-1 and TRBJ2-1, with 9 bases lining up with TRBD2. DNA of the CDR3: TGCGCCAGCAGCTTGGCTAGCGGGGCTCTCAATGAGCAGTTCTTC. It translates to CASSLASGALNEQFF. Looking up the rest from reference TRBV5-1 and TRBJ2-1 gives the full variable domain: KAGVTQTPRYLIKTRGQQVTLSCSPISGHRSVSWYQQTPGQGLQFLFEYFSETQRNKGNFPGRFSGRQFSNSRSEMNVSTLELGDSALYLCASSLASGALNEQFFGPGTRLTVL.